Detailed here is one T cell receptor (beta chain). No antigen is known for it. The data were taken from a study of shared clonotypes between healthy human individuals. Study conclusions and caveats: Unshared clonotypes carried lower generation probabilities than those common to all four donors. The study generally estimated greater richness for naive than memory subsets. For sorted subsets, rarefaction showed incomplete sequencing despite large depth.

An even split of each subset's genomic DNA across several immunoSEQ plates was performed. Sequencing used immunoSEQ multiplex PCR; TCRdb keeps in-frame clones, though not all of them. The sample lists 1 million to 1.2 million clones, 70% to 80% occurring once. Trimming took 7 bases from V and 5 from J, leaving 12 bases between them. Germline CDR1 is GTSNPN and CDR2 is SVGIG (reference sequence). CDR3 length: 11 amino acids. The chain has TRBV30 and TRBJ2-7; a weak D match, TRBD1 (5 bases). The receptor comes from a young man in good health. Some clones in this sample may be carry-over from other donors' samples. Sequenced material: memory CD4+ T cells from PBMCs. Subset here: CD45RA-negative fraction. The CDR3 sequence: CAYSQVDEQYF. The CDR3, as DNA: TGTGCCTATTCACAGGTGGACGAGCAGTACTTC. Full variable domain (remainder filled in from reference TRBV30 and TRBJ2-7): SQTIHQWPATLVQPVGSPLSLECTVEGTSNPNLYWYRQAAGRGLQLLFYSVGIGQISSEVPQNLSASRPQDRQFILSSKKLLLSDSGFYLCAYSQVDEQYFGPGTRLTVT.